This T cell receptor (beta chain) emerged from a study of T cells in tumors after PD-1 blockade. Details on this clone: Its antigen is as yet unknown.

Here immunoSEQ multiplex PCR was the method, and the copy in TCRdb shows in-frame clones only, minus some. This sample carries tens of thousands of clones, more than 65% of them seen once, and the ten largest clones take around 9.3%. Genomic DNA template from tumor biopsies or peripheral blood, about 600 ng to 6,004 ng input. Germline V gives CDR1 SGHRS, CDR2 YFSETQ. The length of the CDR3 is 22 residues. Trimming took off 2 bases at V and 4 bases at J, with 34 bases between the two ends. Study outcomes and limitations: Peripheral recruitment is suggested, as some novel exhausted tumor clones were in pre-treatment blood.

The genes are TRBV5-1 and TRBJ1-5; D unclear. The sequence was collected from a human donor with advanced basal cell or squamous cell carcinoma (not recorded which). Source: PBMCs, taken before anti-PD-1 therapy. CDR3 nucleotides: TGCGCCAGCAGCTTCACCGTCCCCACGATAAATTCGAGATCCCAACAAAATCAGCCCCAGCATTTT. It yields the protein CASSFTVPTINSRSQQNQPQHF.